The TCR beta chain described here comes from a study of identifying expanded T cells in peripheral blood. Clones were read by immunoSEQ multiplex PCR, and TCRdb kept only the in-frame ones, dropping some. Altogether some 54,000 clones are present, 82% being singletons, with the ten largest covering 14%. The CDR3 is 15 amino acids. From germline, CDR1 is ENHRY and CDR2 SYGVKD. The V and J ends lost 7 bases and 7 bases, in that order; junction bases with no gene match: 11. Only one count was recorded for this clone. This sequence originates from a person aged 18 to 69 in good health. What was sequenced was blood. The chain carries TRBV10-3 and TRBJ2-1, with 9 positions matching TRBD1. CDR3 in amino acids: CAINLGQGSLNEQFF. For the CDR3, the DNA is TGTGCCATCAATTTAGGACAGGGGTCCTTGAATGAGCAGTTCTTC.